This TCR beta chain is from a study of blood T cell repertoires in COVID-19. Study-wide context: Some COVID-19 samples were acute and others convalescent; all came from the United States, Italy and Spain.

In assigning cohorts, the study relied on participant-reported clinical history. This CDR3 is 18 amino acids long. Germline CDR1 and CDR2: MNHEY and SVGEGT. The V segment lost 4 bases and the J segment 2 bases; nucleotides outside the gene matches: 14. The table came from immunoSEQ multiplex PCR; TCRdb's copy has only in-frame clones and leaves some out. There are about 200,000 clones in the sample; 65% to 80% occur only once, and about a sixth lies in the top ten. Sequencing was carried out using PBMCs or T cells enriched from blood (not recorded which). The source is a woman aged 45 to 65 with acute COVID-19. The chain links TRBV6-2 or TRBV6-3 to TRBJ2-3, with 8 bases lining up with TRBD1. CDR3 sequence reads: CASSFTTGTGLFTDTQYF. CDR3 in DNA: TGTGCCAGCAGTTTTACGACCGGGACAGGTTTGTTCACAGATACGCAGTATTTT.